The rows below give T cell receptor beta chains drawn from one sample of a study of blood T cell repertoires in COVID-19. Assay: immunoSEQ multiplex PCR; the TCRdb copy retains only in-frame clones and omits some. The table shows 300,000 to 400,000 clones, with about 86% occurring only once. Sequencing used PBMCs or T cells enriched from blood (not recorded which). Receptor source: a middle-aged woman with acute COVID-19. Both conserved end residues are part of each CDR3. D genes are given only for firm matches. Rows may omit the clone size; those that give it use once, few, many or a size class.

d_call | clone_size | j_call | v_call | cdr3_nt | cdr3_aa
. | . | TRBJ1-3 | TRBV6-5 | TGTGCCAGCGCTGCGGGGCCCGGAAACACCATATATTTT | CASAAGPGNTIYF
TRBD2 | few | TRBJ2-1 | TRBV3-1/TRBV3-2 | TGTGCCAGCAGCCAAGGGGCCCAGACTAGCTGGAGATTCTTC | CASSQGAQTSWRFF
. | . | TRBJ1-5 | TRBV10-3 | TGTGCCATCAGTGCTGGCAGGGAGGGTCAGCCCCAGCATTTT | CAISAGREGQPQHF
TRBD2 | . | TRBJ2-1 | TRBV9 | TGTGCCAGCAGCGCCGTTAGCGGGGGGGCTGATGAGCAGTTCTTC | CASSAVSGGADEQFF
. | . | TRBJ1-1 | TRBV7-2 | TGTGCCAGCAGCTTATTATCCCGGGGTCGGCATATGAACACTGAAGCTTTCTTT | CASSLLSRGRHMNTEAFF
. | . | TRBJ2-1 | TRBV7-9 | TGTGCCAGCAGCCTCTCCGGGAGTTACAATGAGCAGTTCTTC | CASSLSGSYNEQFF
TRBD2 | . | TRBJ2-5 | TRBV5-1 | TGCGCCAGCAGCTTGGAGCCTAGCGGGGGGTCGGAGACCCAGTACTTC | CASSLEPSGGSETQYF
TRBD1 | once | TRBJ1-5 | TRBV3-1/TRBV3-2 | TGTGCCAGCAGTCATGGACAGGGGGCCTGGCAGCCCCAGCATTTT | CASSHGQGAWQPQHF
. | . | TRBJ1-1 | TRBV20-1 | TGCAGTGCCACTCCAGGGGCTGAAGCTTTCTTT | CSATPGAEAFF
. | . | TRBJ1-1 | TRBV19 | TGTGCCAGTAGTATGCAACCCCCGGGATCTGAAGCTTTCTTT | CASSMQPPGSEAFF
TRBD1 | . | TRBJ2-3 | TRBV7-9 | TGTGCCAGCAGCTTAGGACAGGGGGGCACAGATACGCAGTATTTT | CASSLGQGGTDTQYF
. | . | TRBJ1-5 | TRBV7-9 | TGTGCCAGCAGCGTCACAGGAAAGGGCAATCAGCCCCAGCATTTT | CASSVTGKGNQPQHF
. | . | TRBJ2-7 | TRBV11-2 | TGTGCCAGCCGCCCCGCGGGAACCTACGAGCAGTACTTC | CASRPAGTYEQYF
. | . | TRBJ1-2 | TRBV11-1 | TGTGCCACTCAGGGAGGAAAAAACTATGGCTACACCTTC | CATQGGKNYGYTF
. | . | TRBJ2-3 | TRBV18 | TGTGCCAGCTCACCATTTGCGGCTGGCACAGATACGCAGTATTTT | CASSPFAAGTDTQYF
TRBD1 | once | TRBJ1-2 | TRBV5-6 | TGTGCCAGCAGCTTTGGACAGGGCTCCTATGGCTACACCTTC | CASSFGQGSYGYTF
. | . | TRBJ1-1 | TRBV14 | TGTGCCAGCAGCCCCTTAACTTCGAACACTGAAGCTTTCTTT | CASSPLTSNTEAFF
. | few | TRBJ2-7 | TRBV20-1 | TGCAGTGCCAGTCCCCCGACAAAGTACGAGCAGTACTTC | CSASPPTKYEQYF
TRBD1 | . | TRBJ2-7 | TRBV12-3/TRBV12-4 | TGTGCCAGCAGTACCGGGACAGGGTACGAGCAGTACTTC | CASSTGTGYEQYF
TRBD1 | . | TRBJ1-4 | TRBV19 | TGTGCCAGTAAGGCGGACAGGGCTAATGAAAAACTGTTTTTT | CASKADRANEKLFF
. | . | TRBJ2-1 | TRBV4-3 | TGCGCCAGCAGCCAAGATGCGGTAACGGCCTACAATGAGCAGTTCTTC | CASSQDAVTAYNEQFF
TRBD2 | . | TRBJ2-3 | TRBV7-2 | TGTGCCAGCAGCCCCCGGACTAGCGGGACCACAGATACGCAGTATTTT | CASSPRTSGTTDTQYF
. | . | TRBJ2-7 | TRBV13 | TGTGCCAGCAGCTTAATCCGGGAATCCTACGAGCAGTACTTC | CASSLIRESYEQYF
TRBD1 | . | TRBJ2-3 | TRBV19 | TGTGCCAGTAGTATATTCGGGACAGGGGGCGAAGGGCAGTATTTT | CASSIFGTGGEGQYF
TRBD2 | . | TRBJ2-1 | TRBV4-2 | TGTGCCAGCAGCCAAGTTGGCGGGGGGGTGGGTGAGCAGTTCTTC | CASSQVGGGVGEQFF
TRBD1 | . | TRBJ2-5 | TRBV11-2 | TGTGCCAGCAGCCACAGGGGAACGCAAGAGACCCAGTACTTC | CASSHRGTQETQYF
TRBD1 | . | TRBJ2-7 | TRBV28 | TGTGCCAGCACTACATCCGGGACAGCCTCCTACGAGCAGTACTTC | CASTTSGTASYEQYF
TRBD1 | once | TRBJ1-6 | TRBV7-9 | TGTGCCAGCAGCTCGGGACAGGGACCGGGATCACCCCTCCACTTT | CASSSGQGPGSPLHF
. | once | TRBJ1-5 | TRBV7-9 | TGTGCCAGCAGCAATAGTCGGGGAGGTCACAATCAGCCCCAGCATTTT | CASSNSRGGHNQPQHF
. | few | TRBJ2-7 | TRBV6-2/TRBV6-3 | TGTGCCAGCAGTTTGACACCGAACTACGAGCAGTACTTC | CASSLTPNYEQYF
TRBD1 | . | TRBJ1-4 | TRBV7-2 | TGTGCCAGCAGCAAGCAAAGACAGGGCGCTGAAAAACTGTTTTTT | CASSKQRQGAEKLFF
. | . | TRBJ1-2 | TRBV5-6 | TGTGCCAGCAGCTTATTGGGGGCCGTAAAATACTATGGCTACACCTTC | CASSLLGAVKYYGYTF
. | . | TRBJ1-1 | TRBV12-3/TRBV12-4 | TGTGCCAGCAAGTCGGTCCCGGACACTGAAGCTTTCTTT | CASKSVPDTEAFF
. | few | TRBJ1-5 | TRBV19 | TGTGCCAGTAGTACCCGGGACTCAACCCATCAGCCCCAGCATTTT | CASSTRDSTHQPQHF
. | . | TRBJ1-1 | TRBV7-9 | TGTGCCAGCAGCTTAGTAGGAGGTTGGAGCACTGAAGCTTTCTTT | CASSLVGGWSTEAFF
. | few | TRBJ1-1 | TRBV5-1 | TGCGCCAGCAGCCCAGTTACAGGAACCACTGAAGCTTTCTTT | CASSPVTGTTEAFF
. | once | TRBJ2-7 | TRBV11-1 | TGTGCCAGCAGCTTAGAGGCACTAGTCAGCGAGCAGTACTTC | CASSLEALVSEQYF
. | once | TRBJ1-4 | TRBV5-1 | TGCGCCAGCAGCCCCCAGGTGGGGCCTAATGAAAAACTGTTTTTT | CASSPQVGPNEKLFF
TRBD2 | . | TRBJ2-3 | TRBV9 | TGTGCCAGCAGCGCCTATACGGGAGGCGGCACAGATACGCAGTATTTT | CASSAYTGGGTDTQYF
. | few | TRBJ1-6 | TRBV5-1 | TGCGCCAGCGGTCATACAGGGTTGGATTCACCCCTCCACTTT | CASGHTGLDSPLHF
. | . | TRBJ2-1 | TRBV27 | TGTGCCAGCGCCCCCTTAGGCGGGCCCAGGCCCAATGAGCAGTTCTTC | CASAPLGGPRPNEQFF
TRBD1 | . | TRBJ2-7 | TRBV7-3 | TGTGCCAGCAGCTCCTGGGACAGGGCGAACTCCTACGAGCAGTACTTC | CASSSWDRANSYEQYF